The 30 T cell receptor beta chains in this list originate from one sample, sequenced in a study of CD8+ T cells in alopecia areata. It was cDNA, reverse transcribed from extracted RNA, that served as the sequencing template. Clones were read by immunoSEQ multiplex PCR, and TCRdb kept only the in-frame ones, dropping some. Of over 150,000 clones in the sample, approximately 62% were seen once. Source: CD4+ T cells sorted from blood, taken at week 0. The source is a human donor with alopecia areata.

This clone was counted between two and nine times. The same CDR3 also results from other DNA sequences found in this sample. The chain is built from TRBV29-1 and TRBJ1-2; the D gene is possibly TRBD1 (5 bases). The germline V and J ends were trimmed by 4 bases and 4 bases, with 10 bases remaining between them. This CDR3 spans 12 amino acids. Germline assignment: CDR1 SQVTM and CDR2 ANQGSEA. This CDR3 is CSVGQGAYGYTF. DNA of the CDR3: TGCAGCGTTGGCCAAGGGGCCTATGGCTACACCTTC.

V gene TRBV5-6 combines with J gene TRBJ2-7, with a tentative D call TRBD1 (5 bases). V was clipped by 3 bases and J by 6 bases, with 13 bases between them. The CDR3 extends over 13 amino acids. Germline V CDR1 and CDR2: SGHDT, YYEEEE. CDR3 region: CASSSEWGSEQYF. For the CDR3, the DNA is TGTGCCAGCAGCTCGGAGTGGGGCTCCGAGCAGTACTTC.

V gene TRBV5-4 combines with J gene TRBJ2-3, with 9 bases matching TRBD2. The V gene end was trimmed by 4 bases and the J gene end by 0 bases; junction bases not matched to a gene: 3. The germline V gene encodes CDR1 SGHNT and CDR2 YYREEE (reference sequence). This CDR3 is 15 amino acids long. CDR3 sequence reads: CASSRAGGSTDTQYF. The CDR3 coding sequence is TGTGCCAGCAGCCGCGCGGGGGGGAGCACAGATACGCAGTATTTT.

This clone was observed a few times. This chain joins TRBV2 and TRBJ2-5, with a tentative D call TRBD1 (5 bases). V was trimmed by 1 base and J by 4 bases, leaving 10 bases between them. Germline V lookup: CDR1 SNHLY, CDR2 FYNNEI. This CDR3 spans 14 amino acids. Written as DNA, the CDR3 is TGTGCCAGCAGTGAAGACGGCAGGGCAGAGACCCAGTACTTC. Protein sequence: CASSEDGRAETQYF.

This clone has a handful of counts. The CDR3 protein is CSVGDGKGLNEQYF. The CDR3, as DNA: TGCAGCGTTGGAGACGGAAAGGGGTTGAACGAGCAGTACTTC. The V gene is TRBV29-1, the J gene TRBJ2-7, with D possibly being TRBD1 (5 bases). CDR1 and CDR2 from the germline V gene are SQVTM and ANQGSEA. The length of the CDR3 is 14 residues. The V and J ends lost 4 bases and 5 bases respectively, with 18 bases between them.

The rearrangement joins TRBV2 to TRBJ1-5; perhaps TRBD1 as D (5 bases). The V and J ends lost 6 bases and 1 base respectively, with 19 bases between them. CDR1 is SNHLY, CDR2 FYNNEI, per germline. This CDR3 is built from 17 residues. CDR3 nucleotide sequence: TGTGCCAGCAGCCACAGCCCGACAGACCCGAGCAATCAGCCCCAGCATTTT. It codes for CASSHSPTDPSNQPQHF.

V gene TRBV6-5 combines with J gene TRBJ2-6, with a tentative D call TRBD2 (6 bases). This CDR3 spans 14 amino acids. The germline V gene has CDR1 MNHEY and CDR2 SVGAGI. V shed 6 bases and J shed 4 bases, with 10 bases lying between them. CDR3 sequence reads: CASRGTAGANVLTF. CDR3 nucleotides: TGTGCCAGCAGGGGGACTGCCGGGGCCAACGTCCTGACTTTC.

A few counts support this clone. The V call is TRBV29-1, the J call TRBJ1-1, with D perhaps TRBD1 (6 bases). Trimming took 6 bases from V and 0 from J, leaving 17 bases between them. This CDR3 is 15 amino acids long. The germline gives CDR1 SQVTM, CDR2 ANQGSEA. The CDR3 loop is CSVHGQSNMNTEAFF. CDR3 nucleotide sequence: TGCAGCGTCCATGGACAGAGTAACATGAACACTGAAGCTTTCTTT.

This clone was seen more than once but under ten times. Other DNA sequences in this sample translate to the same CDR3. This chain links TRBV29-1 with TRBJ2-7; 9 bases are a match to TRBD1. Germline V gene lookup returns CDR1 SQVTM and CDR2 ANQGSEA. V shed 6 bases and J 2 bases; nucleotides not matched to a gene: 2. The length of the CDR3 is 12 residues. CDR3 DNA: TGCAGCGTCGGGACAGGGCCCTACGAGCAGTACTTC. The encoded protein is CSVGTGPYEQYF.

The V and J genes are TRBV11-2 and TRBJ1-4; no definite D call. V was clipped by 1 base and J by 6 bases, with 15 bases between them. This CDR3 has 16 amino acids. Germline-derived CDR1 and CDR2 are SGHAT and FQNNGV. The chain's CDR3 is CASSLVPTISHEKLFF. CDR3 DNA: TGTGCCAGCAGCTTAGTCCCCACAATTTCCCATGAAAAACTGTTTTTT.

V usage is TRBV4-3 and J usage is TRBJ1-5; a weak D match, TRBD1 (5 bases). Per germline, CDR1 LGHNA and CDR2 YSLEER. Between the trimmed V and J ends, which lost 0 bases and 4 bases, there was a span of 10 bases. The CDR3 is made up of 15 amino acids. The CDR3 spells CASSQDAGKNQPQHF. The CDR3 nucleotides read TGCGCCAGCAGCCAAGACGCAGGGAAGAATCAGCCCCAGCATTTT.

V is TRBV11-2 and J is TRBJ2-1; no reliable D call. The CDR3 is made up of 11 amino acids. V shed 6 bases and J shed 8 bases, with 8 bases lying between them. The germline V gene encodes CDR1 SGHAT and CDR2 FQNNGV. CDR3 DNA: TGTGCCAGCAGTAAAGTCGATGAGCAGTTCTTC. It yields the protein CASSKVDEQFF.

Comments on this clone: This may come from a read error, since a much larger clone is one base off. The CDR3 DNA reads as TGTGCCAGCAGCTTGGGCACAGGCAATCAGCCCCAGCATTTT. Translated, it gives CASSLGTGNQPQHF. The chain uses TRBV5-6 and TRBJ1-5; no reliable D call. The CDR3 length is 14 residues. V was clipped by 0 bases and J by 2 bases, with 6 bases between them. Germline CDR1 SGHDT, CDR2 YYEEEE.

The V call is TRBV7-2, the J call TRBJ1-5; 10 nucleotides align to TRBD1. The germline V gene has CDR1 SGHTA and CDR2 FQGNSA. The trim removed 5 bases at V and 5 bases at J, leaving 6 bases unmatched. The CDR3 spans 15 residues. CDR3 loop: CASSPPGTGDQPQHF. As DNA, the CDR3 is TGTGCCAGCAGCCCCCCCGGGACAGGGGATCAGCCCCAGCATTTT.

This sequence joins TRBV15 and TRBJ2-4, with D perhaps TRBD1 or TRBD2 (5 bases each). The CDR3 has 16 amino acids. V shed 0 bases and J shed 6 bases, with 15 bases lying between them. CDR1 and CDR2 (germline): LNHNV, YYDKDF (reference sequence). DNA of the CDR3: TGTGCCACCAGCAGAGATCATCAGGTTGGGGGAAACATTCAGTACTTC. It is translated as CATSRDHQVGGNIQYF.

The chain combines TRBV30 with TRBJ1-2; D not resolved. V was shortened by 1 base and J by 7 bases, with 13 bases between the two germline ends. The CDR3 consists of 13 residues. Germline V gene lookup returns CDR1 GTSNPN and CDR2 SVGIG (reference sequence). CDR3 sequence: CAWSGPARVGYTF. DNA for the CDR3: TGTGCCTGGAGTGGTCCCGCTCGGGTTGGCTACACCTTC.

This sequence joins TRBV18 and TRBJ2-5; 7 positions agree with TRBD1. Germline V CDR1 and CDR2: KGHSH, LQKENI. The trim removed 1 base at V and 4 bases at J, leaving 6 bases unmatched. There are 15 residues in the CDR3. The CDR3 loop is CASSPRTGPSETQYF. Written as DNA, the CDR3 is TGTGCCAGCTCACCACGGACAGGACCATCAGAGACCCAGTACTTC.

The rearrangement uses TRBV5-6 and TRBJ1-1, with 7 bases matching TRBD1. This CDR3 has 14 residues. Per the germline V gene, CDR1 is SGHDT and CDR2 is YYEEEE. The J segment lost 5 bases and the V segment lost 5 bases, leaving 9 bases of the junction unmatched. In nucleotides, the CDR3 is TGTGCCAGCAGTGCGACAGGGTGGCAAACTGAAGCTTTCTTT. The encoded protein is CASSATGWQTEAFF.

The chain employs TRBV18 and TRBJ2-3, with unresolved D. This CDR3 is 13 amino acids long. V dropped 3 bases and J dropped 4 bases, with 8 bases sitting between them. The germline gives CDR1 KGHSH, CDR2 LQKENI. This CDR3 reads CASSPDGSDTQYF. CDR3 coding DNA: TGTGCCAGCTCACCCGACGGATCAGATACGCAGTATTTT. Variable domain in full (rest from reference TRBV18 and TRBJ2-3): NAGVMQNPRHLVRRRGQEARLRCSPMKGHSHVYWYRQLPEEGLKFMVYLQKENIIDESGMPKERFSAEFPKEGPSILRIQQVVRGDSAAYFCASSPDGSDTQYFGPGTRLTVL.

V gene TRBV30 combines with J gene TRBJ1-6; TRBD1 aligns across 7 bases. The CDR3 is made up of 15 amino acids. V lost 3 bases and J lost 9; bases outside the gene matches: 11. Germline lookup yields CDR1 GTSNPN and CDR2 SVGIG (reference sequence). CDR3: CAWSRPTGISSPLHF. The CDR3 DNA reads TGTGCCTGGAGCCGCCCGACAGGGATCAGTTCACCCCTCCACTTT.

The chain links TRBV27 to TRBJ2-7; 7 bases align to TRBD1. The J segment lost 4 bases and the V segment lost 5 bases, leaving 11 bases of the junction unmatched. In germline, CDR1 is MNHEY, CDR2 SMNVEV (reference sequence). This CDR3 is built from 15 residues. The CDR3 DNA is TGTGCCAGCAGTACCTCGCCTAGGGGGCCTTACGAGCAGTACTTC. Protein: CASSTSPRGPYEQYF.

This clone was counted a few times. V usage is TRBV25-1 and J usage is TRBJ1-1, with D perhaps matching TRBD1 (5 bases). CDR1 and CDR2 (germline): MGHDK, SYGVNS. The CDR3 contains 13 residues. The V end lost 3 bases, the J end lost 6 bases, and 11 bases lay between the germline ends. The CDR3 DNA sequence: TGTGCCAGCAGTGATGGGGGGTTCCCTGAAGCTTTCTTT. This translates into CASSDGGFPEAFF.

Here the CDR3 reads CASSRTVANEKLFF. CDR3 in DNA: TGCGCCAGCAGCCGGACAGTCGCTAATGAAAAACTGTTTTTT. V usage is TRBV4-3 and J usage is TRBJ1-4; D might be TRBD1 (6 bases). Germline loops: CDR1 LGHNA, CDR2 YSLEER. CDR3 size: 14 residues. Trimming cost V 4 bases and J 3 bases, with 9 bases left between them.

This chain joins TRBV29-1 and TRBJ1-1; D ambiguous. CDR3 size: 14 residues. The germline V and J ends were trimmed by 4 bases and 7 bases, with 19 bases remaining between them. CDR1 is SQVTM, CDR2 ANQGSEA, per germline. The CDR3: CSVVNKIAELEAFF. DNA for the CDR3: TGCAGCGTTGTAAACAAAATTGCGGAACTTGAAGCTTTCTTT.

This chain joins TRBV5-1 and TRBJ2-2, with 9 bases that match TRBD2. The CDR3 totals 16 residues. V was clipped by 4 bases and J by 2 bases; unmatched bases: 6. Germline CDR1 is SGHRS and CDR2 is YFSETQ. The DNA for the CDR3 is TGCGCCAGCAGCGTCCCTAGCGGGGCTAACACCGGGGAGCTGTTTTTT. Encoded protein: CASSVPSGANTGELFF.

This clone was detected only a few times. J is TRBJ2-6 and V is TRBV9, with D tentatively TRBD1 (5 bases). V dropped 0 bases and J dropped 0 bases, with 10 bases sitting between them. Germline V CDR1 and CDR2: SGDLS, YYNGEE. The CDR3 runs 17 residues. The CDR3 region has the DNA TGTGCCAGCAGCGTAGAGAATCAGGGCTCTGGGGCCAACGTCCTGACTTTC. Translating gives CASSVENQGSGANVLTF. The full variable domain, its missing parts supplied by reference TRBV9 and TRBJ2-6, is DSGVTQTPKHLITATGQRVTLRCSPRSGDLSVYWYQQSLDQGLQFLIQYYNGEERAKGNILERFSAQQFPDLHSELNLSSLELGDSALYFCASSVENQGSGANVLTFGAGSRLTVL.

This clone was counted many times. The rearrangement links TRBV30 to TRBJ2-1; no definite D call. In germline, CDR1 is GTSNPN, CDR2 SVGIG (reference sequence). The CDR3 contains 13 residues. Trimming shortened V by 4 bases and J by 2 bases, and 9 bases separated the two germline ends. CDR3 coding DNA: TGTGCCTGGACACAAAATACCTACAATGAGCAGTTCTTC. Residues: CAWTQNTYNEQFF.

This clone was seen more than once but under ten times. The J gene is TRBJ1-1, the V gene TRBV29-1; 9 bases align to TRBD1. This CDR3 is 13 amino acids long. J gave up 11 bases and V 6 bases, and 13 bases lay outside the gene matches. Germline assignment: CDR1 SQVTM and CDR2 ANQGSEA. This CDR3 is CSVRPRTGDNAFF. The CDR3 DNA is TGCAGCGTCCGTCCGCGGACAGGGGATAATGCTTTCTTT. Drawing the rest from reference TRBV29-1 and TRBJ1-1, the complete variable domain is SAVISQKPSRDICQRGTSLTIQCQVDSQVTMMFWYRQQPGQSLTLIATANQGSEATYESGFVIDKFPISRPNLTFSTLTVSNMSPEDSSIYLCSVRPRTGDNAFFGQGTRLTVV.

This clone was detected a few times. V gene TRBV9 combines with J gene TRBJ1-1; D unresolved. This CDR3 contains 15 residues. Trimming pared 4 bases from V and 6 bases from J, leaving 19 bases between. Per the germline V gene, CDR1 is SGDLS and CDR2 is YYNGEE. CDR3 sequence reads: CASSPRVPPDSEAFF. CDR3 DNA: TGTGCCAGCAGCCCTCGCGTGCCACCAGACTCTGAAGCTTTCTTT.

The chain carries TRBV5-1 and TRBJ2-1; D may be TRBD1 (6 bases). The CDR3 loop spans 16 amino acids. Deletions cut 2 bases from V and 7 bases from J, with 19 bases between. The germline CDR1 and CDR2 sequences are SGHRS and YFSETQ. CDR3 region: CASSFGGQGRGNEQFF. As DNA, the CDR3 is TGCGCCAGCAGCTTTGGGGGCCAGGGTCGAGGAAATGAGCAGTTCTTC.